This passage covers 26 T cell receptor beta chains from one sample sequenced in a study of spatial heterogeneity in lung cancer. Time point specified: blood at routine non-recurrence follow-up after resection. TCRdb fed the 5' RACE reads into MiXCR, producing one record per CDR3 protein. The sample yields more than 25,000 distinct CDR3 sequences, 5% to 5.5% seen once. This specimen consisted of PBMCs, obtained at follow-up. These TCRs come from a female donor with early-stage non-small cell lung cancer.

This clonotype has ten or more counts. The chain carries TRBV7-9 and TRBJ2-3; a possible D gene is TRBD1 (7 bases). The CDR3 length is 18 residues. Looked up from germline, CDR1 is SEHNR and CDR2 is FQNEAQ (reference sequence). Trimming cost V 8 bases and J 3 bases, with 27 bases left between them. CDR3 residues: CASAFEGGGTAYTDTQYF. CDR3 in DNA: TGTGCCAGCGCTTTTGAAGGTGGAGGGACAGCTTATACAGATACGCAGTATTTT.

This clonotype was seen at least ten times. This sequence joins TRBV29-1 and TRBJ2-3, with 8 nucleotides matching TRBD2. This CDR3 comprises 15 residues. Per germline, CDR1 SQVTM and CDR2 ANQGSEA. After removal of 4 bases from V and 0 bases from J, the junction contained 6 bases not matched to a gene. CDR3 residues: CSVGDSSGSTDTQYF. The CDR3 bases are TGCAGCGTTGGGGATTCTAGCGGGAGCACAGATACGCAGTATTTT.

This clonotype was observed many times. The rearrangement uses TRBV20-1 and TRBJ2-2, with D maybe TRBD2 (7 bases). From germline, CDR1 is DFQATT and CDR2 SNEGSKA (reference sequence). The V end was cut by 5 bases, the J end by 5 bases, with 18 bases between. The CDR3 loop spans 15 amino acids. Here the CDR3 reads CSAPSYGGPTGELFF. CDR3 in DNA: TGCAGTGCTCCCTCGTACGGGGGGCCGACCGGGGAGCTGTTTTTT.

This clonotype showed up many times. In DNA, the CDR3 is TGTGCCAGCAGCCCTTTCCAGGGGATTGCGAGCGGCTACACCTTC. Its translation is CASSPFQGIASGYTF. This chain uses TRBV11-2 with TRBJ1-2, with D possibly matching TRBD1 (6 bases). The germline CDR1 and CDR2 sequences are SGHAT and FQNNGV. Trimming cost V 5 bases and J 8 bases, with 21 bases left between them. The length of the CDR3 is 15 residues.

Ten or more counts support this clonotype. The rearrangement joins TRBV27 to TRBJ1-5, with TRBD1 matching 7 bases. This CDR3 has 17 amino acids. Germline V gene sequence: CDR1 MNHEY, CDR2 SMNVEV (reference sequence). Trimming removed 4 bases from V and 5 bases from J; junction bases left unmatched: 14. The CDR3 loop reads CASSSTKNGQEYQPQHF. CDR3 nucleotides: TGTGCCAGCAGTTCAACCAAAAACGGACAGGAGTATCAGCCCCAGCATTTT.

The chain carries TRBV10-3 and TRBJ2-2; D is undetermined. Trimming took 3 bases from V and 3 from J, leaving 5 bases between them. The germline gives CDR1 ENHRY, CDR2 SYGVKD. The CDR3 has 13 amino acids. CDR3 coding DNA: TGTGCCATCAGTGATCCCGACACCGGGGAGCTGTTTTTT. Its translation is CAISDPDTGELFF.

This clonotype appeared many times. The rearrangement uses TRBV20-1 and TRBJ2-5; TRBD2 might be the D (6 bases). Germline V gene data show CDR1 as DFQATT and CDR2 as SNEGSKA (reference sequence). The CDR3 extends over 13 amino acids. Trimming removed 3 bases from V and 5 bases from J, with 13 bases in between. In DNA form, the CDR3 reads TGCAGTGCTAGCCTGGGCGGGGTGGAGACCCAGTACTTC. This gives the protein CSASLGGVETQYF.

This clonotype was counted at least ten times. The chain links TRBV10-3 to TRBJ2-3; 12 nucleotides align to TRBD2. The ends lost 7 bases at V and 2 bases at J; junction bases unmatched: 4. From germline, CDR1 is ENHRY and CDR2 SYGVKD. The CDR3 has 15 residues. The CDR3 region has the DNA TGTGCCATCAAGACTAGCGGGGGAGCCACAGATACGCAGTATTTT. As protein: CAIKTSGGATDTQYF.

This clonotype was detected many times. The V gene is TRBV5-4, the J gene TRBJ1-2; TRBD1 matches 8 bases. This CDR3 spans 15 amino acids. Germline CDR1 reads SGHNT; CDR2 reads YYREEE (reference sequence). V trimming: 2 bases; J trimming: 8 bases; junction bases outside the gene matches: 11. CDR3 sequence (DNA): TGTGCCAGCAGCTTCGGGGGACAGGTCGTGAGCGGCTACACCTTC. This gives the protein CASSFGGQVVSGYTF. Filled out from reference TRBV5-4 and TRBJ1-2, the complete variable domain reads ETGVTQSPTHLIKTRGQQVTLRCSSQSGHNTVSWYQQALGQGPQFIFQYYREEENGRGNFPPRFSGLQFPNYSSELNVNALELDDSALYLCASSFGGQVVSGYTFGSGTRLTVV.

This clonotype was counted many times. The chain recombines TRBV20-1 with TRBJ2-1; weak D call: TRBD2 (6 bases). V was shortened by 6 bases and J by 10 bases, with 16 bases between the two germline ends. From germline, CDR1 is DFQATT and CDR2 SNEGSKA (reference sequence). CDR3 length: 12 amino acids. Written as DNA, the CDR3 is TGCAGTGCCGTCGCCGGGACTTTAGAGCAGTTCTTC. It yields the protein CSAVAGTLEQFF.

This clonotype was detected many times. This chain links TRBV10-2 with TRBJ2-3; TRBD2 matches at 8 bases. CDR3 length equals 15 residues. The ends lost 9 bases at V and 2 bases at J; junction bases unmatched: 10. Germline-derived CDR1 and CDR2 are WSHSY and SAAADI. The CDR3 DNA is TGCGCCAGTACACTGGCGGGGGGTTTCACAGATACGCAGTATTTT. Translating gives CASTLAGGFTDTQYF.

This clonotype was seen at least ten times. The DNA for the CDR3 is TGTGCCAGCAGCTGGAGACAGGGGACCGGGGAGCTGTTTTTT. Encoded protein: CASSWRQGTGELFF. The rearrangement links TRBV5-6 to TRBJ2-2; TRBD1 agrees at 8 bases. Germline V CDR1 and CDR2: SGHDT, YYEEEE. The CDR3 is 14 residues long. J lost 5 bases, V lost 3 bases, and 3 bases had no gene match. The variable domain in full, completed from reference TRBV5-6 and TRBJ2-2, reads DAGVTQSPTHLIKTRGQQVTLRCSPKSGHDTVSWYQQALGQGPQFIFQYYEEEERQRGNFPDRFSGHQFPNYSSELNVNALLLGDSALYLCASSWRQGTGELFFGEGSRLTVL.

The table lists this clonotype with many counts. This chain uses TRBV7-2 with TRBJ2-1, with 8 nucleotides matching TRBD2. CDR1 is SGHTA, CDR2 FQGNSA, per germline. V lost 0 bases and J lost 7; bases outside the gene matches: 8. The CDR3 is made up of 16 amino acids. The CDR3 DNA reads TGTGCCAGCAGCTTAGCGGCAGCGGGAGCGGGAAATGAGCAGTTCTTC. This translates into CASSLAAAGAGNEQFF.

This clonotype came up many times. The CDR3 loop reads CASSHSLNYGYTF. CDR3 nucleotides: TGCGCCAGCAGCCACTCCCTGAACTATGGCTACACCTTC. The chain carries TRBV4-3 and TRBJ1-2, with no clear D. CDR3 length equals 13 residues. The V gene's germline CDR1 is LGHNA and CDR2 YSLEER. Trimming shortened V by 3 bases and J by 2 bases, and 7 bases separated the two germline ends.

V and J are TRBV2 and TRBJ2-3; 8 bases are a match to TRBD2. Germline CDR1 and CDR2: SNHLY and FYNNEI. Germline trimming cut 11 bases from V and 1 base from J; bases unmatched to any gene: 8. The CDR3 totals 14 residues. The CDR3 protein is CASTPAGGTDTQYF. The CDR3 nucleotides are TGTGCCTCCACCCCAGCGGGGGGCACAGATACGCAGTATTTT.

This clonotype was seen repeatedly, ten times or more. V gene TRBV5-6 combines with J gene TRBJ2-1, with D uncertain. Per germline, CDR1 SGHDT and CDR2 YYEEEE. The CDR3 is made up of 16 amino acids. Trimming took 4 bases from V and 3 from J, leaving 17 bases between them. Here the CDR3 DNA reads TGTGCCAGCAGCCGCGTACACCAAGGCGACTACAATGAGCAGTTCTTC. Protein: CASSRVHQGDYNEQFF.

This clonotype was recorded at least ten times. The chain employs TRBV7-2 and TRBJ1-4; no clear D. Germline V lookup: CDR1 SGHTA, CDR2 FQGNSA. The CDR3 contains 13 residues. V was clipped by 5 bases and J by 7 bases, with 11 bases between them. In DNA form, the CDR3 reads TGTGCCAGCAGCCTGGACCGATTTGAAAAACTGTTTTTT. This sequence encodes CASSLDRFEKLFF.

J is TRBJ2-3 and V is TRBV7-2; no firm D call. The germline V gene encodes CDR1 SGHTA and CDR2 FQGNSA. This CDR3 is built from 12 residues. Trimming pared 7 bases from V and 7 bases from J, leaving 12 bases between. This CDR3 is CASTRKGHTQYF. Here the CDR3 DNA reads TGTGCCAGCACCCGAAAGGGCCATACGCAGTATTTT.

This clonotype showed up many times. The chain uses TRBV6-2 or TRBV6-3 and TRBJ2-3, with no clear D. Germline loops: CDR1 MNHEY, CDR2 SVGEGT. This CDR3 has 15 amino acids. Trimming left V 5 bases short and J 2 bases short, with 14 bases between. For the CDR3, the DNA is TGTGCCAGCAGTGAACAGTTATTCCCCACAGATACGCAGTATTTT. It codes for CASSEQLFPTDTQYF.

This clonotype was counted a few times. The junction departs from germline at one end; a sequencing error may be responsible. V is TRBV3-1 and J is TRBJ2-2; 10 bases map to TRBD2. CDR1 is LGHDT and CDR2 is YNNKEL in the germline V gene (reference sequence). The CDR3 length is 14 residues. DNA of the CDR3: TGTGCCAGCAGCCGGACTAGCGGCACCTGGGAGCTGTTTTTT. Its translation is CASSRTSGTWELFF. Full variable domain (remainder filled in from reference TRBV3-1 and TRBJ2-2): DTAVSQTPKYLVTQMGNDKSIKCEQNLGHDTMYWYKQDSKKFLKIMFSYNNKELIINETVPNRFSPKSPDKAHLNLHINSLELGDSAVYFCASSRTSGTWELFFGEGSRLTVL.

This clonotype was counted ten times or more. The CDR3 loop is CASSLVNEQFF. DNA for the CDR3: TGTGCCAGCAGCTTAGTCAATGAGCAGTTCTTC. The chain combines TRBV7-2 with TRBJ2-1, with no clear D. V lost 1 base and J 6 bases, leaving 1 base between the germline ends. The CDR3 spans 11 residues. Germline V lookup: CDR1 SGHTA, CDR2 FQGNSA.

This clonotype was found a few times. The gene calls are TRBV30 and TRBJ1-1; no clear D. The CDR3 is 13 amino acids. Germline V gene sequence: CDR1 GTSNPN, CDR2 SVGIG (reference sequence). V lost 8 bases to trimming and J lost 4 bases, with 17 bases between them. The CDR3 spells CATMPGFGTEAFF. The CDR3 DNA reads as TGTGCCACCATGCCTGGGTTCGGCACTGAAGCTTTCTTT.

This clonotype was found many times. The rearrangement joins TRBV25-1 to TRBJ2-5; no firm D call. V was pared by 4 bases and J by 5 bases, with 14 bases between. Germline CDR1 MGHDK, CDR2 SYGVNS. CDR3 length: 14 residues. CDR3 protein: CASSAGGGSETQYF. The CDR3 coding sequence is TGTGCCAGCAGTGCCGGTGGTGGCAGTGAGACCCAGTACTTC.

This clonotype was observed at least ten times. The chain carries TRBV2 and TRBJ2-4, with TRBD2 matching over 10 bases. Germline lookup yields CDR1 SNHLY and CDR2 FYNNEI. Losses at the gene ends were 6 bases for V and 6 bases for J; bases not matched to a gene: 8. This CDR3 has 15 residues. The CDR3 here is CASSNSPSGRNIQYF. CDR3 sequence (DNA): TGTGCCAGCAGCAATTCTCCTAGCGGGAGAAACATTCAGTACTTC.

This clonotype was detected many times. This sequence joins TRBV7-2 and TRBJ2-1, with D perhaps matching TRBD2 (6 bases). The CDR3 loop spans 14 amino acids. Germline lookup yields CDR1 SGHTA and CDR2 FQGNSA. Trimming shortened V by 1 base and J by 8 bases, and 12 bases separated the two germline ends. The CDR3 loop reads CASSLDGSEDEQFF. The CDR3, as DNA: TGTGCCAGCAGCTTAGACGGGAGTGAAGATGAGCAGTTCTTC. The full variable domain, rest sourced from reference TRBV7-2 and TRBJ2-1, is GAGVSQSPSNKVTEKGKDVELRCDPISGHTALYWYRQSLGQGLEFLIYFQGNSAPDKSGLPSDRFSAERTGGSVSTLTIQRTQQEDSAVYLCASSLDGSEDEQFFGPGTRLTVL.

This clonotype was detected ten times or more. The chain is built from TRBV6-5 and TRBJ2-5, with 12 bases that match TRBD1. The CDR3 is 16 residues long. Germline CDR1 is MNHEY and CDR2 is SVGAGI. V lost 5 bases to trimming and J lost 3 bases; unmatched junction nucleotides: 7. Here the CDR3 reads CASSTGTGGSKETQYF. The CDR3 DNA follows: TGTGCCAGCAGTACTGGGACAGGGGGCTCCAAAGAGACCCAGTACTTC.